The 31 T cell receptor beta chains given below trace back to one sample, sequenced in a study of cytomegalovirus exposure and HLA in healthy donors. TCRdb's copy holds only in-frame clones and misses some; the assay was immunoSEQ multiplex PCR. The sample consists of 150,000 to 200,000 clones, 84% of them appearing once. Sequenced material: PBMCs. These receptors were collected from a man between 25 and 39 years old in good health and CMV-seropositive.

The DNA of the CDR3 is TGTGCCAGCGTGGATTGGGGACAGGGGTCGATAGATACGCAGTATTTT. Translation: CASVDWGQGSIDTQYF. The chain is built from TRBV11-3 and TRBJ2-3; TRBD1 matches 10 bases. There are 16 residues in the CDR3. The V and J ends lost 8 bases and 5 bases, in that order; junction bases with no gene match: 13. Germline-derived CDR1 and CDR2 are SGHNT and YENEEA. The variable domain in full, with the rest retrieved from reference TRBV11-3 and TRBJ2-3, is EAGVVQSPRYKIIEKKQPVAFWCNPISGHNTLYWYLQNLGQGPELLIRYENEEAVDDSQLPKDRFSAERLKGVDSTLKIQPAELGDSAVYLCASVDWGQGSIDTQYFGPGTRLTVL.

As concerns this clone: Its ends do not fully match the called genes, so a read error is possible. The chain is built from TRBV7-7 and TRBJ2-5, with D maybe TRBD1 (5 bases). The CDR3 runs to 15 residues. Germline CDR1 and CDR2: SSHAT and FNYEAQ (reference sequence). The CDR3 is CASSYQTTDQETQYF. In DNA form, the CDR3 reads TGTGCTAGCAGCTACCAAACGACAGACCAAGAGACCCAGTACTTC.

The chain recombines TRBV27 with TRBJ2-1, with 9 bases fitting TRBD2. V lost 0 bases, J lost 3 bases, and 6 bases stayed unmatched. Germline CDR1 is MNHEY and CDR2 is SMNVEV (reference sequence). The CDR3 loop spans 17 amino acids. CDR3 sequence (DNA): TGTGCCAGCAGTTTATCAGTAGCGGGAGCAGTCTACAATGAGCAGTTCTTC. It translates to CASSLSVAGAVYNEQFF.

This clone was seen more than once but under ten times. The chain joins TRBV5-1 to TRBJ1-2; 11 bases match TRBD1. V dropped 2 bases and J dropped 6; count of bases not matched to a gene: 6. The CDR3 totals 15 residues. Germline V gene lookup returns CDR1 SGHRS and CDR2 YFSETQ. The CDR3 bases are TGCGCCAGCAGCTTCGGACAGGGGGCGGTTGATGGCTACACCTTC. It translates to CASSFGQGAVDGYTF.

The chain recombines TRBV6-5 with TRBJ2-3; 9 nucleotides agree with TRBD2. CDR1 MNHEY and CDR2 SVGAGI come from the germline V gene. The CDR3 sequence is 16 residues long. The V and J ends lost 1 base and 0 bases, in that order; junction bases with no gene match: 2. The CDR3 sequence: CASSYWAGGSTDTQYF. CDR3 nucleotides: TGTGCCAGCAGTTACTGGGCGGGGGGGAGCACAGATACGCAGTATTTT.

This sequence joins TRBV28 and TRBJ2-7; D not certain. The germline gives CDR1 MDHEN, CDR2 SYDVKM. The CDR3 sequence is 13 residues long. Trimming removed 5 bases from V and 2 bases from J, with 10 bases in between. The CDR3 loop reads CASSTGGPYEQYF. CDR3 DNA: TGTGCCAGCAGTACCGGCGGTCCCTACGAGCAGTACTTC. The whole variable domain, remainder taken from reference TRBV28 and TRBJ2-7, is DVKVTQSSRYLVKRTGEKVFLECVQDMDHENMFWYRQDPGLGLRLIYFSYDVKMKEKGDIPEGYSVSREKKERFSLILESASTNQTSMYLCASSTGGPYEQYFGPGTRLTVT.

This clone was seen a few times. The chain employs TRBV5-6 and TRBJ1-1; tentatively, D is TRBD1 (6 bases). Trimming left V 3 bases short and J 4 bases short, with 22 bases between. Germline CDR1 is SGHDT and CDR2 is YYEEEE. The CDR3 spans 17 residues. The CDR3 here is CASSWGMTGGGSTEAFF. As DNA, the CDR3 is TGTGCCAGCAGCTGGGGAATGACAGGCGGGGGATCCACTGAAGCTTTCTTT.

The chain combines TRBV9 with TRBJ2-1; 11 positions agree with TRBD2. V dropped 3 bases and J dropped 3; count of bases not matched to a gene: 2. CDR3 length equals 15 residues. Germline V gene data show CDR1 as SGDLS and CDR2 as YYNGEE. For the CDR3, the DNA is TGTGCCAGCAGCGCGGGGACTAGCGGCTACAATGAGCAGTTCTTC. Its protein product is CASSAGTSGYNEQFF.

CDR3 protein: CASSPNRGADEKLFF. The DNA for the CDR3 is TGTGCCAGCAGCCCTAACAGGGGAGCGGATGAAAAACTGTTTTTT. The J gene is TRBJ1-4, the V gene TRBV28, with TRBD1 identical over 7 bases. The V gene's germline CDR1 is MDHEN and CDR2 SYDVKM. V was clipped by 6 bases and J by 6 bases; unmatched bases: 10. The CDR3 is 15 residues long. The whole variable domain, filled in from reference TRBV28 and TRBJ1-4, reads DVKVTQSSRYLVKRTGEKVFLECVQDMDHENMFWYRQDPGLGLRLIYFSYDVKMKEKGDIPEGYSVSREKKERFSLILESASTNQTSMYLCASSPNRGADEKLFFGSGTQLSVL.

The V and J genes are TRBV9 and TRBJ2-2; 7 positions match TRBD2. This CDR3 contains 17 residues. The germline CDR1 and CDR2 sequences are SGDLS and YYNGEE. V was pared by 0 bases and J by 0 bases, with 5 bases of the junction left unmatched. The CDR3 coding sequence is TGTGCCAGCAGCGTAGCGGGGGGATTCGCGAACACCGGGGAGCTGTTTTTT. It translates to CASSVAGGFANTGELFF.

This chain connects TRBV13 to TRBJ2-7, with 11 bases lining up with TRBD1. V lost 3 bases, J lost 0 bases, and 10 bases stayed unmatched. This CDR3 spans 18 amino acids. Looked up from germline, CDR1 is PRHDT and CDR2 is FYEKMQ (reference sequence). The CDR3 nucleotides read TGTGCCAGCAGCTTGACCCGGACAGGGGGCGAATACTCCTACGAGCAGTACTTC. Amino acids: CASSLTRTGGEYSYEQYF.

This clone was recorded once. V and J are TRBV28 and TRBJ1-3; D remains unclear. Per germline, CDR1 MDHEN and CDR2 SYDVKM. V lost 5 bases and J lost 0, with 14 bases in between. This CDR3 comprises 16 residues. The CDR3 region is CASSTPSGNSGNTIYF. In nucleotides, the CDR3 is TGTGCCAGCAGTACCCCTTCAGGTAACTCTGGAAACACCATATATTTT.

This clone was found once. The V gene is TRBV5-4, the J gene TRBJ2-2, with 9 bases identical to TRBD2. The trim removed 3 bases at V and 3 bases at J, leaving 15 bases unmatched. The length of the CDR3 is 19 residues. Germline V CDR1 and CDR2: SGHNT, YYREEE (reference sequence). The DNA for the CDR3 is TGTGCCAGCAGCTCCTGGGGGGTTAGCGGGAGAGAGGACACCGGGGAGCTGTTTTTT. The encoded protein is CASSSWGVSGREDTGELFF.

V and J are TRBV2 and TRBJ1-4; D is perhaps TRBD1 (6 bases). Germline assignment: CDR1 SNHLY and CDR2 FYNNEI. CDR3 size: 14 residues. V gave up 8 bases and J gave up 8 bases, with 18 bases separating them. The CDR3 is CASSHRRDKEKLFF. The DNA of the CDR3 is TGTGCCAGCTCCCACCGACGGGACAAAGAAAAACTGTTTTTT.

The chain links TRBV5-4 to TRBJ2-5; tentative D call: TRBD2 (6 bases). V was trimmed by 3 bases and J by 0 bases, leaving 9 bases between them. From germline, CDR1 is SGHNT and CDR2 YYREEE (reference sequence). This CDR3 is 14 amino acids long. DNA of the CDR3: TGTGCCAGCAGCTGGTCGGGGGACCAAGAGACCCAGTACTTC. It translates to CASSWSGDQETQYF.

The J gene is TRBJ2-7, the V gene TRBV6-1, with 7 bases lining up with TRBD2. CDR1 and CDR2 (germline): MNHNS, SASEGT. The CDR3 is 14 amino acids. Losses at the gene ends were 1 base for V and 3 bases for J; bases not matched to a gene: 3. The CDR3 is CASSEDLAVYEQYF. DNA of the CDR3: TGTGCCAGCAGTGAAGACCTAGCGGTCTACGAGCAGTACTTC.

The gene calls are TRBV6-5 and TRBJ2-5, with 7 bases matching TRBD1. This CDR3 is 15 amino acids long. Trimming at V came to 5 bases and at J to 1 base, leaving 7 bases not matched to a gene. CDR1 and CDR2 from the germline V gene are MNHEY and SVGAGI. CDR3 loop: CASSPFQGVQETQYF. In DNA, the CDR3 is TGTGCCAGCAGTCCCTTCCAGGGGGTCCAAGAGACCCAGTACTTC.

The genes are TRBV14 and TRBJ2-1; 8 positions agree with TRBD2. V gave up 1 base and J gave up 5 bases; unmatched junction bases: 4. Germline loops: CDR1 SGHDN, CDR2 FVKESK. The CDR3 consists of 15 residues. The CDR3 loop reads CASSQGGLVHNEQFF. CDR3 in DNA: TGTGCCAGCAGCCAAGGGGGACTAGTCCACAATGAGCAGTTCTTC.

This rearrangement joins TRBV27 to TRBJ2-1; D is ambiguous. CDR3 length equals 13 residues. Germline lookup yields CDR1 MNHEY and CDR2 SMNVEV (reference sequence). With 2 bases removed from V and 7 bases from J, the gap between germline ends came to 9 bases. This chain's CDR3 is CASSLRRLNEQFF. The CDR3 coding sequence is TGTGCCAGCAGTTTACGCAGGCTGAATGAGCAGTTCTTC.

The rearrangement joins TRBV28 to TRBJ2-7; TRBD2 matches at 7 bases. The CDR3 has 15 amino acids. The V gene's germline CDR1 is MDHEN and CDR2 SYDVKM. Trimming removed 7 bases from V and 0 bases from J; junction bases left unmatched: 9. DNA of the CDR3: TGTGCCAGCATCCCTCCCGGGGGGAGCTCCTACGAGCAGTACTTC. This encodes CASIPPGGSSYEQYF.

V usage is TRBV30 and J usage is TRBJ1-5, with TRBD1 matching 10 bases. CDR1 is GTSNPN, CDR2 SVGIG, per germline (reference sequence). J lost 2 bases, V lost 3 bases, and 4 bases had no gene match. The CDR3 contains 15 residues. The CDR3 here is CAWSSGTGGNQPQHF. The CDR3 DNA sequence: TGTGCCTGGAGCTCCGGGACAGGGGGCAATCAGCCCCAGCATTTT.

The J gene is TRBJ1-5, the V gene TRBV5-1, with 7 bases lining up with TRBD1. Trimming took 0 bases from V and 8 from J; bases not matched to a gene: 5. Germline loops: CDR1 SGHRS, CDR2 YFSETQ. The length of the CDR3 is 14 residues. The CDR3 here is CASSLGDSLEPQHF. The DNA of the CDR3 is TGCGCCAGCAGCTTGGGGGACAGCTTGGAGCCCCAGCATTTT.

CDR3 in amino acids: CASSVDSGGGQPQHF. For the CDR3, the DNA is TGTGCCAGCAGCGTAGATTCAGGGGGTGGACAGCCCCAGCATTTT. The rearrangement uses TRBV9 and TRBJ1-5; 7 bases match TRBD1. The CDR3 has 15 amino acids. J lost 7 bases, V lost 0 bases, and 7 bases had no gene match. Germline V gene data show CDR1 as SGDLS and CDR2 as YYNGEE. Filled out from reference TRBV9 and TRBJ1-5, the complete variable domain reads DSGVTQTPKHLITATGQRVTLRCSPRSGDLSVYWYQQSLDQGLQFLIQYYNGEERAKGNILERFSAQQFPDLHSELNLSSLELGDSALYFCASSVDSGGGQPQHFGDGTRLSIL.

This clone was found a few times. V gene TRBV12-5 combines with J gene TRBJ2-2; D is perhaps TRBD1 (6 bases). The V end was cut by 2 bases, the J end by 9 bases, with 16 bases between. Germline CDR1 LGHNT, CDR2 FRNRAP. This CDR3 contains 15 residues. Here the CDR3 DNA reads TGTGCTAGTGGTTTGAACTGGGGGCAGAATAGGGAGCTGTTTTTT. Translated, it gives CASGLNWGQNRELFF.

This clone was counted ten times or more. The V gene is TRBV10-2, the J gene TRBJ2-1; 10 bases map to TRBD2. Per germline, CDR1 WSHSY and CDR2 SAAADI. This CDR3 spans 14 amino acids. V was clipped by 4 bases and J by 5 bases; unmatched bases: 2. The CDR3 protein is CASSVGLADNEQFF. CDR3 DNA sequence: TGCGCCAGCAGTGTCGGACTAGCGGACAATGAGCAGTTCTTC.

The CDR3 bases are TGCGCCAGCAGCCAAGATACCAGGGCCAATGGCTATGGCTACACCTTC. Amino acid sequence: CASSQDTRANGYGYTF. This sequence joins TRBV4-3 and TRBJ1-2, with a possible D match to TRBD1 (5 bases). The ends were cut back, 0 bases at V and 4 bases at J, with 15 bases in the middle. Germline CDR1 is LGHNA and CDR2 is YSLEER. The CDR3 is 16 amino acids.

The V and J genes are TRBV19 and TRBJ2-5; 9 bases are shared with TRBD2. Germline CDR1 reads LNHDA; CDR2 reads SQIVND (reference sequence). This CDR3 is 14 amino acids long. The V and J ends lost 5 bases and 5 bases, in that order; junction bases with no gene match: 6. The CDR3 DNA reads as TGTGCCAGTAGTTTAGCGGGAGCTGGGGAGACCCAGTACTTC. Protein product: CASSLAGAGETQYF.

V gene TRBV28 combines with J gene TRBJ2-7; 8 positions agree with TRBD1. This CDR3 has 14 amino acids. V lost 9 bases, J lost 5 bases, and 12 bases stayed unmatched. CDR1 and CDR2 from the germline V gene are MDHEN and SYDVKM. CDR3: CASLGPDRVHEQYF. The CDR3 region has the DNA TGTGCCAGTTTAGGGCCGGACAGGGTCCACGAGCAGTACTTC. The variable domain in full, completed from reference TRBV28 and TRBJ2-7, reads DVKVTQSSRYLVKRTGEKVFLECVQDMDHENMFWYRQDPGLGLRLIYFSYDVKMKEKGDIPEGYSVSREKKERFSLILESASTNQTSMYLCASLGPDRVHEQYFGPGTRLTVT.

The V gene is TRBV9, the J gene TRBJ2-7, with D unresolved. V was trimmed by 3 bases and J by 2 bases, leaving 21 bases between them. Germline lookup yields CDR1 SGDLS and CDR2 YYNGEE. The CDR3 loop spans 17 amino acids. The DNA for the CDR3 is TGTGCCAGCAGCGCCGATTGGGCAGCTGGTCCACCCTACGAGCAGTACTTC. Encoded protein: CASSADWAAGPPYEQYF.

This chain uses TRBV28 with TRBJ1-3; 7 bases are shared with TRBD1. V was pared by 4 bases and J by 3 bases, with 6 bases of the junction left unmatched. The CDR3 consists of 15 residues. The V gene's germline CDR1 is MDHEN and CDR2 SYDVKM. CDR3 protein: CASSSTGEGGNTIYF. CDR3 nucleotides: TGTGCCAGCAGTTCCACAGGGGAAGGTGGAAACACCATATATTTT. Variable domain in full (rest from reference TRBV28 and TRBJ1-3): DVKVTQSSRYLVKRTGEKVFLECVQDMDHENMFWYRQDPGLGLRLIYFSYDVKMKEKGDIPEGYSVSREKKERFSLILESASTNQTSMYLCASSSTGEGGNTIYFGEGSWLTVV.

The J gene is TRBJ2-3, the V gene TRBV9; tentatively, D is TRBD1 (5 bases). The CDR3 length is 14 residues. Trimming removed 0 bases from V and 4 bases from J, with 9 bases in between. Germline CDR1 reads SGDLS; CDR2 reads YYNGEE. For the CDR3, the DNA is TGTGCCAGCAGCGTAGGCAGGGCGGCAGATACGCAGTATTTT. It specifies CASSVGRAADTQYF.